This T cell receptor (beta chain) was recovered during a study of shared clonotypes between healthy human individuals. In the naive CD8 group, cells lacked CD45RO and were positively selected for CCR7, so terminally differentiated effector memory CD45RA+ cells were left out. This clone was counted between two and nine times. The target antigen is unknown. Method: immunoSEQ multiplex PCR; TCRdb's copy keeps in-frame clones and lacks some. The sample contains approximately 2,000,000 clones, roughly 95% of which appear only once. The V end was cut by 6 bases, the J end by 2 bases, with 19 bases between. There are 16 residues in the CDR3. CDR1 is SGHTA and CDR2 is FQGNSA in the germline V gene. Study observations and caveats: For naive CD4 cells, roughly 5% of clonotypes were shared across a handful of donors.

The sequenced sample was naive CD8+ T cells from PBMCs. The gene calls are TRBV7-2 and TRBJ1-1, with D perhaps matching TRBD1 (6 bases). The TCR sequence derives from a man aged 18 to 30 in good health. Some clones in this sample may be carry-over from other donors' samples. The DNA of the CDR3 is TGTGCCAGCAGTTCAGTCGGTATGGGGGCCAACACTGAAGCTTTCTTT. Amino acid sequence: CASSSVGMGANTEAFF.